Below, 15 T cell receptor beta chains from the same sample are listed, as sequenced in a study of CD8 T cells in ankylosing spondylitis. From the 5' RACE reads, TCRdb called clonotypes with MiXCR, one entry per CDR3 protein. The data show about 210,000 distinct CDR3 sequences, 7% to 10% seen once. Specimen: blood, either unsorted or a sorted T cell fraction (not recorded which). The receptor source for this set is a female donor with ankylosing spondylitis or in good health (not recorded which).

This clonotype came up a few times. The V gene is TRBV10-1, the J gene TRBJ2-7; no reliable D call. The CDR3 is made up of 15 amino acids. Trimming removed 2 bases at V and 1 base at J, with 12 bases between. Germline V CDR1 and CDR2: WNHNN, SYGVQD (reference sequence). The CDR3 protein is CASSEMSDTSYEQYF. The DNA of the CDR3 is TGCGCCAGCAGTGAGATGAGCGACACGTCCTACGAGCAGTACTTC.

This clonotype was recorded at least ten times. This chain links TRBV5-1 with TRBJ2-3; a weak D match, TRBD1 (5 bases). Between the trimmed V and J ends, which lost 2 bases and 7 bases, there was a span of 14 bases. From germline, CDR1 is SGHRS and CDR2 YFSETQ. This CDR3 is built from 14 residues. The chain's CDR3 is CASSFGQGKNTQYF. Written as DNA, the CDR3 is TGCGCCAGCAGCTTTGGGCAGGGAAAGAATACGCAGTATTTT. Drawing the rest from reference TRBV5-1 and TRBJ2-3, the complete variable domain is KAGVTQTPRYLIKTRGQQVTLSCSPISGHRSVSWYQQTPGQGLQFLFEYFSETQRNKGNFPGRFSGRQFSNSRSEMNVSTLELGDSALYLCASSFGQGKNTQYFGPGTRLTVL.

The count of this clonotype is one. It may be a read error: a sequence one base away is much more abundant. The chain combines TRBV5-6 with TRBJ2-7; weak D call: TRBD1 (6 bases). The CDR3 extends over 13 amino acids. Germline CDR1 SGHDT, CDR2 YYEEEE. V lost 4 bases to trimming and J lost 2 bases, with 10 bases between them. The DNA for the CDR3 is TGTGCCAGCAGCCTCCAGGGGACCTACGAGCAGTACTTC. Encoded protein: CASSLQGTYEQYF.

This clonotype was recorded at least ten times. The chain has TRBV20-1 and TRBJ2-1, with D tentatively TRBD1 (7 bases). Germline V gene data show CDR1 as DFQATT and CDR2 as SNEGSKA (reference sequence). V shed 3 bases and J shed 0 bases, with 12 bases lying between them. The CDR3 totals 15 residues. CDR3 loop: CSAREGASSYNEQFF. The DNA for the CDR3 is TGCAGTGCTAGGGAGGGGGCTAGCTCCTACAATGAGCAGTTCTTC.

On this clonotype: Possible read error: a much larger clone is one base away. The chain links TRBV6-5 to TRBJ2-5, with D possibly called TRBD1 or TRBD2 (5 bases each). The CDR3 is 14 residues long. Germline CDR1 and CDR2: MNHEY and SVGAGI. CDR3 amino acids: CASSYRDVQEAQYF. The CDR3 DNA reads TGTGCCAGCAGTTACCGGGACGTCCAAGAGGCCCAGTACTTC.

This clonotype came up many times. This rearrangement joins TRBV18 to TRBJ2-7, with D unresolved. Trimming pared 4 bases from V and 4 bases from J, leaving 17 bases between. The length of the CDR3 is 15 residues. Germline V gives CDR1 KGHSH, CDR2 LQKENI. CDR3: CASSLGFDQAYEQYF. The CDR3 DNA reads as TGTGCCAGCTCACTAGGATTCGACCAGGCATACGAGCAGTACTTC.

There are many counts of this clonotype. This chain joins TRBV20-1 and TRBJ2-5; the match to TRBD2 covers 7 bases. The CDR3 sequence is 14 residues long. CDR1 and CDR2 (germline): DFQATT, SNEGSKA (reference sequence). V gave up 3 bases and J gave up 2 bases; unmatched junction bases: 6. CDR3 sequence reads: CSARWRESQETQYF. CDR3 DNA sequence: TGCAGTGCTAGGTGGCGGGAGTCTCAAGAGACCCAGTACTTC.

In its sample, this clonotype was seen many times. This chain links TRBV5-1 with TRBJ2-1; tentatively, D is TRBD2 (6 bases). Germline assignment: CDR1 SGHRS and CDR2 YFSETQ. V shed 4 bases and J shed 7 bases, with 18 bases lying between them. The CDR3 is made up of 15 amino acids. Written as DNA, the CDR3 is TGCGCCAGCAGCCGGGGGTGGAATGAAGGAAATGAGCAGTTCTTC. Protein: CASSRGWNEGNEQFF.

This clonotype has ten or more counts. The V and J genes are TRBV6-1 and TRBJ1-3, with a tentative D call TRBD1 (5 bases). The CDR3 is 14 amino acids. Germline V CDR1 and CDR2: MNHNS, SASEGT. Trimming shortened V by 6 bases and J by 3 bases, and 12 bases separated the two germline ends. This CDR3 reads CASSRRAGGNTIYF. In nucleotides, the CDR3 is TGTGCCAGCAGCCGCAGGGCCGGTGGAAACACCATATATTTT.

The V and J genes are TRBV6-5 and TRBJ2-2; TRBD1 agrees at 8 bases. Germline lookup yields CDR1 MNHEY and CDR2 SVGAGI. The CDR3 consists of 15 residues. After removal of 6 bases from V and 5 bases from J, the junction contained 8 bases not matched to a gene. CDR3 sequence (DNA): TGTGCCAGCAGCAACTCAGGGGGCAGAACCGGGGAGCTGTTTTTT. It is translated as CASSNSGGRTGELFF.

The rearrangement uses TRBV2 and TRBJ2-5, with a tentative D call TRBD2 (5 bases). This CDR3 has 13 residues. V was clipped by 6 bases and J by 2 bases, with 10 bases between them. Per the germline V gene, CDR1 is SNHLY and CDR2 is FYNNEI. The CDR3 loop reads CASRGPGQETQYF. CDR3 in DNA: TGTGCCAGCAGGGGCCCGGGACAAGAGACCCAGTACTTC.

A few counts support this clonotype. The chain couples TRBV5-5 to TRBJ1-1; maybe TRBD1 (5 bases). In germline, CDR1 is SGHKS, CDR2 YYEKEE (reference sequence). The V gene lost 0 bases and the J gene lost 6 bases, with 9 bases spanning the gap. The CDR3 is 13 amino acids. CDR3 in DNA: TGTGCCAGCAGCTTGGGAGGGGATCCTGAAGCTTTCTTT. Protein product: CASSLGGDPEAFF.

This clonotype was observed once. The V and J genes are TRBV11-2 and TRBJ2-7; tentatively, D is TRBD2 (5 bases). Germline CDR1 is SGHAT and CDR2 is FQNNGV. V was shortened by 7 bases and J by 6 bases, with 13 bases between the two germline ends. The length of the CDR3 is 12 residues. CDR3 residues: CASKAVGGEQYF. DNA for the CDR3: TGTGCCAGCAAGGCAGTTGGAGGCGAGCAGTACTTC.

In this sample, this clonotype turned up many times. The chain employs TRBV5-1 and TRBJ1-4, with 9 bases lining up with TRBD1. This CDR3 has 14 amino acids. Losses at the gene ends were 3 bases for V and 6 bases for J; bases not matched to a gene: 3. Germline V gives CDR1 SGHRS, CDR2 YFSETQ. CDR3 nucleotides: TGCGCCAGCAGCTCCGGGACAGGGCATGAAAAACTGTTTTTT. This translates into CASSSGTGHEKLFF.

The chain links TRBV12-3 or TRBV12-4 to TRBJ2-2; TRBD1 agrees at 7 bases. This CDR3 comprises 13 residues. After removal of 6 bases from V and 9 bases from J, the junction contained 7 bases not matched to a gene. The CDR3 DNA sequence: TGTGCCAGCAGCATAAGACAGGGACGGGAGCTGTTTTTT. It translates to CASSIRQGRELFF.